The 20 T cell receptor beta chains below all came from one sample that was sequenced in a study of blood T cell repertoires in COVID-19. Assay: immunoSEQ multiplex PCR; the TCRdb copy retains only in-frame clones and omits some. In the table there are roughly 50,000 clones, less than 95% of which are singletons. The sequenced sample consisted of peripheral blood. The receptor set was obtained from a woman in her forties with active COVID-19.

The chain employs TRBV6-5 and TRBJ2-7, with D maybe TRBD1 (5 bases). The germline V gene encodes CDR1 MNHEY and CDR2 SVGAGI. V shed 7 bases and J shed 0 bases, with 16 bases lying between them. The CDR3 runs to 15 residues. This CDR3 reads CASNRRSDTSYEQYF. The CDR3 bases are TGTGCCAGCAACCGAAGGTCGGACACCTCCTACGAGCAGTACTTC.

The V call is TRBV7-3, the J call TRBJ1-1, with D hard to call. In germline, CDR1 is SGHTA, CDR2 FQGTGA. V was cut by 5 bases and J by 2 bases, with 15 bases left in between. CDR3 length: 15 amino acids. For the CDR3, the DNA is TGTGCCAGCAGCGAAATGGGCCAGGCCAACACTGAAGCTTTCTTT. It specifies CASSEMGQANTEAFF.

V usage is TRBV9 and J usage is TRBJ1-3; D is undetermined. Germline CDR1 is SGDLS and CDR2 is YYNGEE. This CDR3 comprises 14 residues. Trimming took 1 base from V and 1 from J, leaving 6 bases between them. CDR3 coding DNA: TGTGCCAGCAGCGTATTTTATTCTGGAAACACCATATATTTT. Translation: CASSVFYSGNTIYF.

The chain has TRBV6-2 or TRBV6-3 and TRBJ2-5; maybe TRBD1 (7 bases). V lost 2 bases and J lost 2, with 15 bases in between. The germline CDR1 and CDR2 sequences are MNHEY and SVGEGT. There are 16 residues in the CDR3. The CDR3 bases are TGTGCCAGCAGTTACGAACAGGGGACTCATCAAGAGACCCAGTACTTC. Translated, it gives CASSYEQGTHQETQYF.

The chain joins TRBV5-8 to TRBJ2-5; 9 nucleotides line up with TRBD2. The ends lost 1 base at V and 4 bases at J; junction bases unmatched: 11. Looked up from germline, CDR1 is SGHTS and CDR2 is YDEGEE. The CDR3 sequence is 17 residues long. CDR3 sequence (DNA): TGTGCCAGCAGCTTGCGGGGCGGGGGGGCCCCTGGAGAGACCCAGTACTTC. Encoded protein: CASSLRGGGAPGETQYF.

V and J are TRBV3-1 (or the pseudogene TRBV3-2) and TRBJ2-1; 8 bases fit TRBD1. J lost 0 bases, V lost 3 bases, and 7 bases had no gene match. Germline CDR1 is LGHDT and CDR2 is YNNKEL (reference sequence). The CDR3 is 17 amino acids. CDR3 DNA: TGTGCCAGCAGCCACCGACCGACAGGGGACTCCTACAATGAGCAGTTCTTC. Translating gives CASSHRPTGDSYNEQFF.

This chain uses TRBV18 with TRBJ1-2; 8 bases are shared with TRBD1. The CDR3 runs to 14 residues. The V gene's germline CDR1 is KGHSH and CDR2 LQKENI. J lost 6 bases, V lost 4 bases, and 7 bases had no gene match. The CDR3 here is CASSQDRVGDGYTF. CDR3 bases: TGTGCCAGCTCACAGGACAGGGTGGGAGATGGCTACACCTTC.

The chain combines TRBV7-3 with TRBJ1-2, with 10 bases aligning to TRBD1. V was clipped by 6 bases and J by 8 bases; unmatched bases: 21. Germline-derived CDR1 and CDR2 are SGHTA and FQGTGA. The CDR3 spans 18 residues. This CDR3 is CASSPSGTGAGYSEGYTF. The CDR3 coding sequence is TGTGCCAGCAGTCCCTCCGGGACAGGGGCGGGCTACTCGGAGGGCTACACCTTC.

The rearrangement joins TRBV5-1 to TRBJ1-3, with TRBD1 as a possible D gene (6 bases). V was clipped by 0 bases and J by 0 bases, with 7 bases between them. This CDR3 contains 15 residues. Germline V gives CDR1 SGHRS, CDR2 YFSETQ. CDR3 nucleotide sequence: TGCGCCAGCAGCTTGGCGGACAGCTCTGGAAACACCATATATTTT. Protein product: CASSLADSSGNTIYF.

V gene TRBV15 combines with J gene TRBJ1-1; 12 positions match TRBD1. This CDR3 contains 13 residues. Germline lookup yields CDR1 LNHNV and CDR2 YYDKDF (reference sequence). V lost 11 bases to trimming and J lost 7 bases; unmatched junction nucleotides: 8. In DNA, the CDR3 is TGTGCCGTCAGCGGGACAGGGGGCTTTGAAGCTTTCTTT. Translation: CAVSGTGGFEAFF.

V is TRBV7-9 and J is TRBJ1-1; 7 bases are shared with TRBD1. This CDR3 contains 16 residues. Germline CDR1 is SEHNR and CDR2 is FQNEAQ (reference sequence). Trimming removed 5 bases from V and 0 bases from J; junction bases left unmatched: 9. The CDR3 region is CASSRWTGLMNTEAFF. In nucleotides, the CDR3 is TGTGCCAGCAGCCGTTGGACAGGTTTGATGAACACTGAAGCTTTCTTT.

The rearrangement uses TRBV5-1 and TRBJ2-7; the D gene is possibly TRBD1 (5 bases). Germline CDR1 SGHRS, CDR2 YFSETQ. The CDR3 length is 14 residues. The V and J ends lost 4 bases and 4 bases respectively, with 15 bases between them. CDR3 coding DNA: TGCGCCAGCAGCCTCCAGGGTAGATGGTACGAGCAGTACTTC. It specifies CASSLQGRWYEQYF.

The V and J genes are TRBV18 and TRBJ2-7; D remains unclear. The CDR3 spans 13 residues. CDR1 KGHSH and CDR2 LQKENI come from the germline V gene. With 6 bases removed from V and 2 bases from J, the gap between germline ends came to 11 bases. The CDR3 is CASSGPPPYEQYF. The CDR3 DNA reads as TGTGCCAGCTCCGGTCCACCTCCCTACGAGCAGTACTTC.

V gene TRBV7-2 combines with J gene TRBJ2-4; TRBD1 matches at 10 bases. V dropped 4 bases and J dropped 15; count of bases not matched to a gene: 12. The CDR3 is made up of 14 amino acids. Per the germline V gene, CDR1 is SGHTA and CDR2 is FQGNSA. The CDR3, as DNA: TGTGCCAGCAGCTCGCCGGGACAGGGGTCGAACCCGTACTTC. It is translated as CASSSPGQGSNPYF.

The chain recombines TRBV3-1 (or the pseudogene TRBV3-2) with TRBJ1-3, with D possibly being TRBD1 (5 bases). Germline CDR1 is LGHDT and CDR2 is YNNKEL (reference sequence). The CDR3 consists of 17 residues. V was shortened by 0 bases and J by 1 base, with 13 bases between the two germline ends. DNA for the CDR3: TGTGCCAGCAGCCAAGAGGGGGGGGGAAGGTCTGGAAACACCATATATTTT. This translates into CASSQEGGGRSGNTIYF.

This chain joins TRBV6-5 and TRBJ2-5; TRBD2 matches at 8 bases. Germline CDR1 is MNHEY and CDR2 is SVGAGI. The V segment lost 8 bases and the J segment 2 bases; nucleotides outside the gene matches: 1. This CDR3 spans 12 amino acids. The CDR3 region has the DNA TGTGCCAGCCGGGGGGGACAAGAGACCCAGTACTTC. Translated, it gives CASRGGQETQYF.

The chain links TRBV10-3 to TRBJ1-2; perhaps TRBD1 as D (5 bases). CDR1 is ENHRY, CDR2 SYGVKD, per germline. The CDR3 is made up of 11 amino acids. Trimming shortened V by 7 bases and J by 4 bases, and 7 bases separated the two germline ends. As DNA, the CDR3 is TGTGCCATCAAAGGGGCCTATGGCTACACCTTC. This translates into CAIKGAYGYTF.

The CDR3 sequence: CASSTGGTEAYEQYF. CDR3 coding DNA: TGTGCCAGCAGTACTGGGGGGACAGAAGCCTACGAGCAGTACTTC. The chain links TRBV6-7 to TRBJ2-7; tentatively, D is TRBD1 (7 bases). TRBV6-7 is an ORF, with its function uncertain. V lost 5 bases, J lost 2 bases, and 16 bases lay in between. There are 15 residues in the CDR3.

The gene calls are TRBV3-1 (or the pseudogene TRBV3-2) and TRBJ2-3; unclear D gene. Germline V lookup: CDR1 LGHDT, CDR2 YNNKEL (reference sequence). CDR3 length: 11 residues. V was shortened by 5 bases and J by 6 bases, with 6 bases between the two germline ends. The CDR3, as DNA: TGTGCCAGCAGCATCGGGGATACGCAGTATTTT. Amino acid sequence: CASSIGDTQYF.

The V call is TRBV12-3 or TRBV12-4, the J call TRBJ1-4; no definite D call. The CDR3 consists of 13 residues. Trimming pared 4 bases from V and 7 bases from J, leaving 10 bases between. The CDR3, as DNA: TGTGCCAGCAGTTATTCTCCGGGTGAAAAACTGTTTTTT. Its translation: CASSYSPGEKLFF.